This entry concerns a single T cell receptor beta chain. Antigen: not known. This sample was included in a study of CD8+ T cells in alopecia areata. Study overall: Treated patients were given 5 to 10 mg oral tofacitinib twice daily.

CDR3 length equals 13 residues. Trimming cost V 2 bases and J 1 base, with 5 bases left between them. CDR1 is SEHNR, CDR2 FQNEAQ, per germline (reference sequence). Whole-study findings and limits: In lesional scalp, particularly from alopecia totalis/universalis, clonality was higher than in normal scalp.

Once RNA had been extracted, it was reverse transcribed into cDNA to act as the sequencing template. Data came from immunoSEQ multiplex PCR; TCRdb stores just in-frame clones and leaves some out. The profile shows about 250,000 clones, less than 80% of them singletons. Peripheral blood, together with lesional scalp punch biopsies, was collected from alopecia areata patients. PBMCs provided sorted CD4+ and CD8+ T cells. The receptor was isolated from a human donor with alopecia areata. This specimen consisted of CD4+ T cells sorted from blood, obtained at week 0. The V gene is TRBV7-9, the J gene TRBJ1-1, with unresolved D. CDR3 in amino acids: CASSLLGNTEAFF. The CDR3 DNA reads TGTGCCAGCAGCTTATTGGGGAACACTGAAGCTTTCTTT. The entire variable domain, with the rest obtained from reference TRBV7-9 and TRBJ1-1, is as follows: DTGVSQNPRHKITKRGQNVTFRCDPISEHNRLYWYRQTLGQGPEFLTYFQNEAQLEKSRLLSDRFSAERPKGSFSTLEIQRTEQGDSAMYLCASSLLGNTEAFFGQGTRLTVV.